Below, 10 T cell receptor beta chains from the same sample are listed, as sequenced in a study of cytomegalovirus exposure and HLA in healthy donors. PCR employed 60 Vbeta and 13 Jbeta primers. The assay was immunoSEQ multiplex PCR, and TCRdb's table has in-frame clones only and misses some. Of some 180,000 clones listed, 75% to 85% are singletons. The sequenced material came from PBMCs. These receptors were taken from a young man in good health and CMV-seronegative.

In its sample, this clone was seen once. The chain employs TRBV4-2 and TRBJ1-3; weak D call: TRBD1 (5 bases). Trimming removed 0 bases at V and 2 bases at J, with 11 bases between. The germline V gene encodes CDR1 LGHNA and CDR2 YNFKEQ. This CDR3 contains 16 residues. The CDR3 region has the DNA TGTGCCAGCAGCCAAGATTGGTGGGGCACTGGAAACACCATATATTTT. This sequence encodes CASSQDWWGTGNTIYF.

This clone was picked up a small number of times. The V call is TRBV9, the J call TRBJ2-5; TRBD2 might be the D (7 bases). Trimming left V 7 bases short and J 2 bases short, with 12 bases between. The CDR3 runs to 13 residues. Looked up from germline, CDR1 is SGDLS and CDR2 is YYNGEE. CDR3 in amino acids: CASGGGPQETQYF. The CDR3 nucleotides read TGTGCCAGCGGGGGGGGGCCACAAGAGACCCAGTACTTC.

The chain links TRBV2 to TRBJ2-5; 7 positions match TRBD2. V trimming: 3 bases; J trimming: 5 bases; junction bases outside the gene matches: 9. CDR3 size: 15 residues. Germline V CDR1 and CDR2: SNHLY, FYNNEI. CDR3 nucleotides: TGTGCCAGCAGTGATAGGGGCGGGGGAGCCGAGACCCAGTACTTC. It yields the protein CASSDRGGGAETQYF.

This clone was picked up a small number of times. The chain combines TRBV27 with TRBJ2-1, with 10 nucleotides matching TRBD2. The V segment lost 4 bases and the J segment 4 bases; nucleotides outside the gene matches: 7. Germline values: CDR1 MNHEY, CDR2 SMNVEV (reference sequence). The CDR3 sequence is 16 residues long. The CDR3 nucleotides read TGTGCCAGCAGTTATGAGCGGGGGGGCGGGTACAATGAGCAGTTCTTC. Translation: CASSYERGGGYNEQFF.

The chain combines TRBV30 with TRBJ1-2; possible D gene TRBD1, 5 bases. Germline CDR1 is GTSNPN and CDR2 is SVGIG (reference sequence). This CDR3 region has 9 residues. V was shortened by 3 bases and J by 10 bases, with 6 bases between the two germline ends. CDR3 amino acids: CAWRQAYTF. CDR3 in DNA: TGTGCCTGGAGACAGGCCTACACCTTC.

The rearrangement joins TRBV28 to TRBJ2-6; 8 bases are shared with TRBD1. CDR3 length equals 16 residues. The V segment lost 7 bases and the J segment 0 bases; nucleotides outside the gene matches: 5. CDR1 is MDHEN, CDR2 SYDVKM, per germline. The CDR3 loop is CASTWTGFSGANVLTF. In DNA, the CDR3 is TGTGCCAGCACTTGGACAGGGTTCTCTGGGGCCAACGTCCTGACTTTC.

This clone was seen more than once but under ten times. The V gene is TRBV5-3, the J gene TRBJ1-1; unclear D gene. TRBV5-3 is known as an ORF, though its function is uncertain. The CDR3 runs to 15 residues. Trimming shortened V by 0 bases and J by 1 base, and 10 bases separated the two germline ends. The chain's CDR3 is CARSLAPRRNTEAFF. In DNA form, the CDR3 reads TGTGCCAGAAGCTTGGCTCCACGCAGGAACACTGAAGCTTTCTTT.

The chain carries TRBV2 and TRBJ2-3; a possible D gene is TRBD2 (6 bases). Between the trimmed V and J ends, which lost 1 base and 5 bases, there was a span of 16 bases. The CDR3 length is 16 residues. CDR1 and CDR2 from the germline V gene are SNHLY and FYNNEI. The CDR3 region is CASSEGVGGLQDTQYF. As DNA, the CDR3 is TGTGCCAGCAGTGAAGGGGTTGGGGGACTTCAAGATACGCAGTATTTT.

V and J are TRBV2 and TRBJ2-5; TRBD2 agrees at 8 bases. Germline lookup yields CDR1 SNHLY and CDR2 FYNNEI. The CDR3 length is 14 residues. Germline trimming cut 7 bases from V and 9 bases from J; bases unmatched to any gene: 13. CDR3 sequence (DNA): TGTGCCAGCACTCGGGCGGGGGGCCCCGGGCCCCAGTACTTC. As protein: CASTRAGGPGPQYF. Supplemented by reference TRBV2 and TRBJ2-5, the full variable domain reads EPEVTQTPSHQVTQMGQEVILRCVPISNHLYFYWYRQILGQKVEFLVSFYNNEISEKSEIFDDQFSVERPDGSNFTLKIRSTKLEDSAMYFCASTRAGGPGPQYFGPGTRLLVL.

The chain uses TRBV14 and TRBJ2-1, with 9 bases fitting TRBD2. The CDR3 has 19 residues. The junction had 17 bases not matched to a gene; V was cut back by 4 bases and J by 4 bases. Germline-derived CDR1 and CDR2 are SGHDN and FVKESK. The CDR3 here is CASSPWELAGPMGYNEQFF. CDR3 nucleotides: TGTGCCAGCAGCCCCTGGGAACTAGCGGGTCCCATGGGATACAATGAGCAGTTCTTC.